This T cell receptor (beta chain) was sequenced during a study of vaccination and CD4 T cells after COVID-19. Study context: The stimulus for the cells was overlapping spike peptides derived from SARS-CoV-2, HCoV-NL63, HCoV-OC43 and HCoV-229E.

This CDR3 is built from 18 residues. In germline, CDR1 is DFQATT, CDR2 SNEGSKA (reference sequence). Trimming pared 1 base from V and 1 base from J, leaving 23 bases between. In its sample, this clonotype was seen a few times. Its antigen remains unidentified. The Oncomine TCR Beta short-read assay sequenced DNA from cultured CD4+ T cells. TCRdb reanalysed the PCR reads using MiXCR and keeps one entry per CDR3 protein. The sample shows over 10,000 distinct CDR3 sequences, approximately 46% of them seen only once. Treatment defined: roughly 10-day PBMC culture with coronavirus spike peptide pools or control peptides (ViraFEST assay).

The source is a human donor who had recovered from COVID-19. This material consisted of CD4+ T cells from blood, cultured in vitro, taken after SARS-CoV-2 vaccination. This sequence joins TRBV20-1 and TRBJ2-7, with D perhaps TRBD1 or TRBD2 (6 bases each). The CDR3 here is CSARGGGFWGRSSYEQYF. CDR3 nucleotides: TGCAGTGCTAGAGGAGGAGGGTTCTGGGGGCGTTCATCCTACGAGCAGTACTTC.